This T cell receptor beta chain is drawn from a study of blood T cell repertoires in COVID-19. Some clones are missing from TCRdb's copy, which holds only in-frame ones; the method was immunoSEQ multiplex PCR. The repertoire holds about half a million clones, with about 91% as singletons. V shed 3 bases and J 7 bases; nucleotides not matched to a gene: 10. Germline V gene sequence: CDR1 MRHNA, CDR2 SNTAGT. CDR3 length: 17 amino acids. This chain links TRBV6-4 with TRBJ1-5, with TRBD1 matching 12 bases. This TCR derives from a young man with COVID-19, enrolled during active disease. Sequencing input: peripheral blood. CDR3: CASSESGTGGAGQPQHF. In nucleotides, the CDR3 is TGTGCCAGCAGTGAGTCCGGGACAGGGGGCGCGGGGCAGCCCCAGCATTTT.